A single sample is the source of the 21 T cell receptor beta chains below, sequenced in a study of T-cell memory formation after mild COVID-19. In TCRdb, the 5' RACE reads were re-called with MiXCR into one record per CDR3 protein. The sample has 120,000 to 150,000 distinct CDR3 sequences; about 5.7% are singletons. Sample: PBMCs or a T cell subset sorted from them (not recorded which). These receptor sequences come from an adult woman who had mild COVID-19 (a few samples of this study predate the infection). Cell type and time point are not known.

This clonotype has ten or more counts. This rearrangement joins TRBV7-8 to TRBJ2-7; perhaps TRBD2 as D (5 bases). The V gene's germline CDR1 is SGHVS and CDR2 FQNEAQ. The CDR3 covers 12 residues. Trimming pared 5 bases from V and 5 bases from J, leaving 10 bases between. The CDR3 DNA reads as TGTGCCAGCAGCGCGGGCCACGACGAGCAGTACTTC. It codes for CASSAGHDEQYF.

This clonotype turned up a few times. The chain employs TRBV3-1 and TRBJ2-5; D is perhaps TRBD1 or TRBD2 (5 bases each). Trimming stripped 6 bases from V and 1 base from J, with 9 bases between. The CDR3 has 13 amino acids. Germline V gene lookup returns CDR1 LGHDT and CDR2 YNNKEL (reference sequence). The CDR3: CASSRDGQETQYF. The DNA for the CDR3 is TGTGCCAGCAGTCGGGACGGCCAAGAGACCCAGTACTTC.

The J gene is TRBJ1-1, the V gene TRBV2, with D unclear. Germline lookup yields CDR1 SNHLY and CDR2 FYNNEI. V was trimmed by 7 bases and J by 1 base, leaving 10 bases between them. CDR3 length: 13 amino acids. CDR3: CASTEGANTEAFF. The CDR3 DNA is TGTGCCAGCACCGAAGGAGCGAACACTGAAGCTTTCTTT.

This clonotype was observed many times. V usage is TRBV28 and J usage is TRBJ2-7, with 9 bases that match TRBD2. CDR1 is MDHEN, CDR2 SYDVKM, per germline. The V segment lost 5 bases and the J segment 6 bases; nucleotides outside the gene matches: 14. The CDR3 is made up of 16 amino acids. The CDR3 is CASSTFSGRTLAEQYF. Written as DNA, the CDR3 is TGTGCCAGCAGTACATTTAGCGGGAGAACCCTGGCCGAGCAGTACTTC.

This clonotype was counted many times. This chain uses TRBV20-1 with TRBJ1-5; no definite D call. Trimming pared 6 bases from V and 0 bases from J, leaving 15 bases between. The CDR3 has 15 residues. Looked up from germline, CDR1 is DFQATT and CDR2 is SNEGSKA (reference sequence). CDR3 in DNA: TGCAGTGCAATGGACGGTGGGAATAGCAATCAGCCCCAGCATTTT. It yields the protein CSAMDGGNSNQPQHF.

This sequence joins TRBV5-1 and TRBJ2-4; no definite D call. The CDR3 has 17 amino acids. CDR1 SGHRS and CDR2 YFSETQ come from the germline V gene. The germline V and J ends were trimmed by 2 bases and 0 bases, with 15 bases remaining between them. CDR3 sequence (DNA): TGCGCCAGCAGCTTTGCCGTAGGGATTCTAGCCAAAAACATTCAGTACTTC. Encoded protein: CASSFAVGILAKNIQYF.

The V gene is TRBV20-1, the J gene TRBJ1-1; D perhaps matches TRBD1 (5 bases). The length of the CDR3 is 13 residues. With 0 bases removed from V and 5 bases from J, the gap between germline ends came to 10 bases. CDR1 DFQATT and CDR2 SNEGSKA come from the germline V gene (reference sequence). The CDR3 spells CSARDSGGTEAFF. Here the CDR3 DNA reads TGCAGTGCTAGAGATTCGGGGGGAACTGAAGCTTTCTTT.

This clonotype appeared a few times. In DNA form, the CDR3 reads TGCGCCAGCAGCCTCAACGCCCGGGATGGCTACACCTTC. It specifies CASSLNARDGYTF. The chain links TRBV5-1 to TRBJ1-2; D remains unclear. CDR1 and CDR2 (germline): SGHRS, YFSETQ. CDR3 size: 13 residues. V shed 4 bases and J shed 6 bases, with 13 bases lying between them. The variable domain in full, completed from reference TRBV5-1 and TRBJ1-2, reads KAGVTQTPRYLIKTRGQQVTLSCSPISGHRSVSWYQQTPGQGLQFLFEYFSETQRNKGNFPGRFSGRQFSNSRSEMNVSTLELGDSALYLCASSLNARDGYTFGSGTRLTVV.

This clonotype showed up many times. The V gene is TRBV5-1, the J gene TRBJ2-2; D remains ambiguous. This CDR3 has 13 amino acids. From germline, CDR1 is SGHRS and CDR2 YFSETQ. Trimming shortened V by 0 bases and J by 7 bases, and 7 bases separated the two germline ends. CDR3: CASSLDSLGELFF. The CDR3 DNA is TGCGCCAGCAGCTTGGACAGCCTCGGGGAGCTGTTTTTT.

In this sample, this clonotype turned up a few times. The chain combines TRBV6-6 with TRBJ1-1; D gene ambiguous. CDR3 length: 13 amino acids. Trimming stripped 5 bases from V and 7 bases from J, with 14 bases between. Looked up from germline, CDR1 is MNHNY and CDR2 is SVGAGI (reference sequence). The CDR3 region is CASSRREAVEAFF. The DNA of the CDR3 is TGTGCCAGCAGTCGACGGGAGGCAGTTGAAGCTTTCTTT.

Only a few counts were recorded for this clonotype. The chain uses TRBV29-1 and TRBJ2-7, with TRBD1 matching 7 bases. Germline loops: CDR1 SQVTM, CDR2 ANQGSEA. With V trimmed by 7 bases and J by 4 bases, 7 bases remained unmatched. The CDR3 is 12 residues long. CDR3 loop: CSARGQLYEQYF. The CDR3, as DNA: TGCAGCGCTAGGGGACAGTTGTACGAGCAGTACTTC.

This clonotype was observed a few times. This chain uses TRBV3-1 with TRBJ2-2; D tentatively fits TRBD1 or TRBD2 (5 bases each). Trimming cost V 6 bases and J 6 bases, with 14 bases left between them. This CDR3 has 14 amino acids. In germline, CDR1 is LGHDT, CDR2 YNNKEL (reference sequence). CDR3 sequence (DNA): TGTGCCAGCAGGCCGGGACCCTCATCCGGGGAGCTGTTTTTT. This translates into CASRPGPSSGELFF.

This clonotype was counted at least ten times. The V gene is TRBV12-3 or TRBV12-4, the J gene TRBJ2-3, with 12 bases that match TRBD2. V was clipped by 1 base and J by 1 base; unmatched bases: 21. The CDR3 sequence is 23 residues long. The CDR3 protein is CASSLVRRGFLAGGPIGTDTQYF. The CDR3 DNA is TGTGCCAGCAGTTTAGTCCGCCGGGGGTTCCTAGCGGGAGGGCCTATTGGCACAGATACGCAGTATTTT.

This clonotype was picked up a small number of times. The rearrangement links TRBV20-1 to TRBJ1-6; D unclear. The germline V gene has CDR1 DFQATT and CDR2 SNEGSKA (reference sequence). There are 13 residues in the CDR3. CDR3 sequence: CSPMGFDNSPLHF. CDR3 in DNA: TGCAGCCCTATGGGGTTCGATAATTCACCCCTCCACTTT.

This clonotype was detected ten times or more. The chain has TRBV29-1 and TRBJ2-3; D could derive from TRBD1 or TRBD2 (6 bases each). This CDR3 region has 17 residues. Per the germline V gene, CDR1 is SQVTM and CDR2 is ANQGSEA. Trimming shortened V by 7 bases and J by 4 bases, and 27 bases separated the two germline ends. DNA of the CDR3: TGCAGCGGAAAAGGAAGCAGAGGGGGGCATAACGCAGATACGCAGTATTTT. Amino acids: CSGKGSRGGHNADTQYF.

This chain uses TRBV7-2 with TRBJ2-1; 8 nucleotides line up with TRBD1. The CDR3 spans 15 residues. CDR1 is SGHTA and CDR2 is FQGNSA in the germline V gene. The junction had 9 bases not matched to a gene; V was cut back by 4 bases and J by 7 bases. The CDR3 protein is CASSSHRTGNNEQFF. DNA of the CDR3: TGTGCCAGCAGCTCACACAGGACAGGGAATAATGAGCAGTTCTTC. The full variable domain, its missing parts supplied by reference TRBV7-2 and TRBJ2-1, is GAGVSQSPSNKVTEKGKDVELRCDPISGHTALYWYRQSLGQGLEFLIYFQGNSAPDKSGLPSDRFSAERTGGSVSTLTIQRTQQEDSAVYLCASSSHRTGNNEQFFGPGTRLTVL.

This clonotype has only a few counts. V usage is TRBV6-2 or TRBV6-3 and J usage is TRBJ2-7; tentative D call: TRBD2 (6 bases). Germline-derived CDR1 and CDR2 are MNHEY and SVGEGT. The CDR3 sequence is 15 residues long. V was pared by 4 bases and J by 1 base, with 14 bases between. The DNA for the CDR3 is TGTGCCAGCAGTTCCCCCCGCGGGGTTTCCTACGAGCAGTACTTC. It encodes CASSSPRGVSYEQYF.

The CDR3 loop is CASSQGGSYNEQFF. For the CDR3, the DNA is TGTGCCAGCAGCCAGGGGGGCTCCTACAATGAGCAGTTCTTC. The chain couples TRBV5-4 to TRBJ2-1, with D tentatively TRBD1 (7 bases). The CDR3 extends over 14 amino acids. V gave up 4 bases and J gave up 0 bases, with 8 bases separating them. CDR1 SGHNT and CDR2 YYREEE come from the germline V gene (reference sequence). The entire variable domain, with the rest obtained from reference TRBV5-4 and TRBJ2-1, is as follows: ETGVTQSPTHLIKTRGQQVTLRCSSQSGHNTVSWYQQALGQGPQFIFQYYREEENGRGNFPPRFSGLQFPNYSSELNVNALELDDSALYLCASSQGGSYNEQFFGPGTRLTVL.

Only a few counts were recorded for this clonotype. The rearrangement links TRBV7-9 to TRBJ2-1, with TRBD2 identical over 12 bases. Germline-derived CDR1 and CDR2 are SEHNR and FQNEAQ (reference sequence). The CDR3 has 17 amino acids. V was clipped by 6 bases and J by 2 bases; unmatched bases: 8. The CDR3 reads CASRIGLAGKTYNEQFF. The CDR3 DNA sequence: TGTGCCAGCAGAATCGGACTAGCGGGGAAGACCTACAATGAGCAGTTCTTC.

This clonotype was recorded at least ten times. V usage is TRBV18 and J usage is TRBJ2-1; D is uncertain. Deletions cut 2 bases from V and 3 bases from J, with 5 bases between. The CDR3 contains 13 residues. Germline loops: CDR1 KGHSH, CDR2 LQKENI. The CDR3 nucleotides read TGTGCCAGCTCACCAGCCAGCTACAATGAGCAGTTCTTC. Translation gives CASSPASYNEQFF.

The table lists this clonotype with many counts. The chain combines TRBV12-3 or TRBV12-4 with TRBJ2-3, with D hard to call. The CDR3 has 18 residues. V was cut by 3 bases and J by 0 bases, with 19 bases left in between. CDR3 sequence (DNA): TGTGCCAGCAGTTTTTTTCGCGGCCACTCCTCTAGCACAGATACGCAGTATTTT. It is translated as CASSFFRGHSSSTDTQYF.